These T cell receptor beta chains were read from a single sample in a study of shared clonotypes between healthy human individuals. TCRdb keeps only in-frame clones here, not all; method: immunoSEQ multiplex PCR. In the table there are 2 million to 2.5 million clones, 80% to 95% of which are singletons. The material sequenced was naive CD4+ T cells from PBMCs. The receptors stem from a man younger than 35 in good health. Some clones in this sample may be carry-over from other donors' samples. The CDR3 runs from the conserved cysteine through the conserved F or W. Fields, in order: D gene, J gene, V gene, clone size, CDR3 DNA, CDR3 protein. The D gene is left open where the match is weak. Clone size is stated in some rows and not others, as once, few, many or a class when expanded.

d_gene: NA
j_gene: TRBJ1-4
v_gene: TRBV4-1
abundance: NA
CDR3nt: TGCGCCAGCAGCCAAGAAACTGCTGAAAAACTGTTTTTT
CDR3aa: CASSQETAEKLFF

d_gene: NA
j_gene: TRBJ2-4
v_gene: TRBV19
abundance: NA
CDR3nt: TGTGCCAGTAGTATAGATCTCCCTTCAGGCCGGAGCAAAAACATTCAGTACTTC
CDR3aa: CASSIDLPSGRSKNIQYF

d_gene: TRBD1
j_gene: TRBJ1-2
v_gene: TRBV27
abundance: NA
CDR3nt: TGTGCCAGCAGTCCTTGGGACAGGGCTCCAAACTATGGCTACACCTTC
CDR3aa: CASSPWDRAPNYGYTF

d_gene: NA
j_gene: TRBJ1-5
v_gene: TRBV28
abundance: NA
CDR3nt: TGTGCCAGCAGCCCTGGGTTGTATAGCAATCAGCCCCAGCATTTT
CDR3aa: CASSPGLYSNQPQHF

d_gene: NA
j_gene: TRBJ2-2
v_gene: TRBV2
abundance: NA
CDR3nt: TGTGCCAGCAGTGGAAACACCGGGGAGCTGTTTTTT
CDR3aa: CASSGNTGELFF

d_gene: TRBD2
j_gene: TRBJ2-7
v_gene: TRBV6-6
abundance: NA
CDR3nt: TGTGCCAGCAGCGAGCGGGAGGAGTACGAGCAGTACTTC
CDR3aa: CASSEREEYEQYF

d_gene: NA
j_gene: TRBJ1-1
v_gene: TRBV6-1
abundance: NA
CDR3nt: TGTGCCAGCAGTGTGGACACCCTCGCTGCAGCTTTCTTT
CDR3aa: CASSVDTLAAAFF

d_gene: NA
j_gene: TRBJ2-7
v_gene: TRBV11-3
abundance: NA
CDR3nt: TGTGCCAGCAGCTTATGGGGGTACGAGCAGTACTTC
CDR3aa: CASSLWGYEQYF

d_gene: TRBD2
j_gene: TRBJ2-1
v_gene: TRBV5-4
abundance: NA
CDR3nt: TGTGCCAGCAGCTTGGTGGGAGGGGTTCCCTACAATGAGCAGTTCTTC
CDR3aa: CASSLVGGVPYNEQFF

d_gene: NA
j_gene: TRBJ1-2
v_gene: TRBV2
abundance: NA
CDR3nt: TGTGCCAGCAGTGAAGGGACCTCTCCTGGCTACACCTTC
CDR3aa: CASSEGTSPGYTF

d_gene: NA
j_gene: TRBJ2-3
v_gene: TRBV5-1
abundance: NA
CDR3nt: TGCGCCAGCAGCTTGGGAGACAACACAGATACGCAGTATTTT
CDR3aa: CASSLGDNTDTQYF

d_gene: NA
j_gene: TRBJ2-2
v_gene: TRBV5-1
abundance: once
CDR3nt: TGCGCCAGCAGCTTTTTAGAGGAAAGCACCGGGGAGCTGTTTTTT
CDR3aa: CASSFLEESTGELFF

d_gene: NA
j_gene: TRBJ2-1
v_gene: TRBV30
abundance: NA
CDR3nt: TGTGCCTGTTCCAGGGGTAGCGCCTACAATGAGCAGTTCTTC
CDR3aa: CACSRGSAYNEQFF

d_gene: NA
j_gene: TRBJ2-6
v_gene: TRBV7-9
abundance: NA
CDR3nt: TGTGCCAGCAGCAATTCTGGGGCCAACGTCCTGACTTTC
CDR3aa: CASSNSGANVLTF